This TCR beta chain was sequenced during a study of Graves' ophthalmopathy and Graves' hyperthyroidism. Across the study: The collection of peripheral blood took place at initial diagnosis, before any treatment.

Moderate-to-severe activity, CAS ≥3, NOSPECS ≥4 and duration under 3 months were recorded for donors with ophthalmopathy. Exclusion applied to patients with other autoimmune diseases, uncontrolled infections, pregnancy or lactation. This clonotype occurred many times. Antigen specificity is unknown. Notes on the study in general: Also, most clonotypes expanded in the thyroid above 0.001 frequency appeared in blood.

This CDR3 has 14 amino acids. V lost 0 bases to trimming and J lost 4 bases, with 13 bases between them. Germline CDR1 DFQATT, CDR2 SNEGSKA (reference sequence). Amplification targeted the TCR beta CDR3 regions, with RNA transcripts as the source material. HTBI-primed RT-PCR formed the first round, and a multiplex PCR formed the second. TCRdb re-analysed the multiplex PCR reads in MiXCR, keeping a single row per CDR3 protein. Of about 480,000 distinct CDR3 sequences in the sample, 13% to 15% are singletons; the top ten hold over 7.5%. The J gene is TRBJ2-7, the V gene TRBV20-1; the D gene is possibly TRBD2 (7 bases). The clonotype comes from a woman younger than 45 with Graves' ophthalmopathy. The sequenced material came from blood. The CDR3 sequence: CSARDLGGRYEQYF. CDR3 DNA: TGCAGTGCTAGAGATCTGGGGGGGCGGTACGAGCAGTACTTC.